This T cell receptor (beta chain) is drawn from a study of response to subunit inactivated influenza vaccine. TCRdb reanalysed the RT-PCR reads using MiXCR and keeps one entry per CDR3 protein. The sample has hundreds of thousands of distinct CDR3 sequences, about 11% seen once. CDR1 is SGHRS and CDR2 is YFSETQ in the germline V gene. V gave up 4 bases and J gave up 3 bases; unmatched junction bases: 9. The CDR3 runs 16 residues. On this clonotype: Its antigen is undetermined.

General observations from the study: Only a handful of new T cells, the authors suggested, are recruited with each seasonal influenza vaccination.

The genes are TRBV5-1 and TRBJ1-1, with 10 nucleotides matching TRBD1. This receptor was identified in a man aged 50 to 60 who received an inactivated influenza vaccine. The input for sequencing was PBMCs from blood, taken on the day of vaccination. The CDR3, as DNA: TGCGCCAGCAGCCCCGGGACAGGGGTCGCCTACACTGAAGCTTTCTTT. It encodes CASSPGTGVAYTEAFF.